This T cell receptor beta chain was identified in a study of breast tumors, draining lymph nodes, adjacent tissues. Axillary draining lymph nodes of breast cancer patients supplied the node samples. TCRdb redid the calling of the multiplex PCR reads with MiXCR, one entry per CDR3 protein. The top ten clones hold approximately 1.5% of a sample with approximately 210,000 distinct CDR3 sequences, around 32% of them seen once. V gave up 5 bases and J gave up 5 bases; unmatched junction bases: 5. The CDR3 consists of 13 residues. Germline loops: CDR1 SNHLY, CDR2 FYNNEI. This clonotype was detected many times.

The V call is TRBV2, the J call TRBJ2-5; 7 bases are shared with TRBD2. What was sequenced was axillary lymph node tissue. The origin of this receptor is a female donor with breast cancer. Some clones in this sample may be carry-over from other donors' samples. The CDR3, as DNA: TGTGCCAGCAGTAATAGCGGGCTGGAGACCCAGTACTTC. The encoded protein is CASSNSGLETQYF.